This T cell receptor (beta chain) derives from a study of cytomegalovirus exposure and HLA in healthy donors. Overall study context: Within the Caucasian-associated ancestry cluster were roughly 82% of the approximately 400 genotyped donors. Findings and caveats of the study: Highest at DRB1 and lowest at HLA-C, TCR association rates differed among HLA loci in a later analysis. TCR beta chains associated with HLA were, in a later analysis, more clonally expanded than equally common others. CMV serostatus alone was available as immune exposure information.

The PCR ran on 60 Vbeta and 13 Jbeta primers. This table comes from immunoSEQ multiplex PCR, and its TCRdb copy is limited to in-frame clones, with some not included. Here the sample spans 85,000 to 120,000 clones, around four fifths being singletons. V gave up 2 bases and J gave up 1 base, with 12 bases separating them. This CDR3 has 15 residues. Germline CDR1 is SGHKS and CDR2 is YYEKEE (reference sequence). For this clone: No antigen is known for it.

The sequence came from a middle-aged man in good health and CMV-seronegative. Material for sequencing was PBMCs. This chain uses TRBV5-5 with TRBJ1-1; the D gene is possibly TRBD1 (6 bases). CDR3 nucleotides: TGTGCCAGCAGCTTCAGACAGGCGCCGAACACTGAAGCTTTCTTT. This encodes CASSFRQAPNTEAFF.